This TCR beta chain derives from a study of regulatory T cells in long-lasting Graves disease. CDR1 and CDR2 from the germline V gene are GTSNPN and SVGIG (reference sequence). V lost 5 bases to trimming and J lost 3 bases, with 14 bases between them. CDR3 length: 14 amino acids. This clonotype came up a few times. Specified time point: newly diagnosed GD, antithyroid drugs for less than 3 months. Making the TCR library involved RNA that had been extracted from PBMCs. iRepertoire HTBI primers and Arm-PCR of CDR3 regions built TCR beta libraries. TCRdb passed the multiplex PCR reads through MiXCR, listing each CDR3 protein once. Of 680,000 or so distinct CDR3 sequences in the sample, roughly 15% were seen once. The sample was also reused in another study, on T cells in Graves' hyperthyroidism and ophthalmopathy.

The source is a woman aged 25 to 45 with Graves disease. Sequencing was performed on peripheral blood mononuclear cells (PBMCs), taken at new diagnosis, from a patient treated with antithyroid drugs. This chain links TRBV30 with TRBJ1-3, with no clear D. CDR3 residues: CAWDLKTFGNTIYF. In DNA form, the CDR3 reads TGTGCCTGGGACCTAAAAACGTTTGGAAACACCATATATTTT.